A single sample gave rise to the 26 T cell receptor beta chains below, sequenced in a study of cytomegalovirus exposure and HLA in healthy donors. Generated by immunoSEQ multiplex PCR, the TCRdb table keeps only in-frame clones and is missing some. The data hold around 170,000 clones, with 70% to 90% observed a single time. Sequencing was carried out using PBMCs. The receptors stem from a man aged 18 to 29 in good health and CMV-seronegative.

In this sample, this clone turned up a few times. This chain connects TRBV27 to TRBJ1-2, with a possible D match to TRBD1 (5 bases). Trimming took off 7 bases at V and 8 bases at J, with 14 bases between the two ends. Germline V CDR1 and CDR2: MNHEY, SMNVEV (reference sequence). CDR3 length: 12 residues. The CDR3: CASTGGGNGYTF. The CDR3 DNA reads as TGTGCCAGCACTGGGGGAGGGAACGGCTACACCTTC.

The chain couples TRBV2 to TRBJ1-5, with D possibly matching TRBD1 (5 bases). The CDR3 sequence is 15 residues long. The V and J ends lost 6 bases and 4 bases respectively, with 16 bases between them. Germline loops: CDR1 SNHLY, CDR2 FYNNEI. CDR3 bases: TGTGCCAGCAGCGACGACAGTGGGGGGAATCAGCCCCAGCATTTT. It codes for CASSDDSGGNQPQHF.

The DNA of the CDR3 is TGTGCCAGCAGCTCCGACAGGGGCCCGAGGAAACTGTTTTTT. It translates to CASSSDRGPRKLFF. The J gene is TRBJ1-4, the V gene TRBV5-4, with 8 nucleotides matching TRBD1. This CDR3 is built from 14 residues. Germline trimming cut 3 bases from V and 11 bases from J; bases unmatched to any gene: 9. The germline CDR1 and CDR2 sequences are SGHNT and YYREEE (reference sequence). Drawing the rest from reference TRBV5-4 and TRBJ1-4, the complete variable domain is ETGVTQSPTHLIKTRGQQVTLRCSSQSGHNTVSWYQQALGQGPQFIFQYYREEENGRGNFPPRFSGLQFPNYSSELNVNALELDDSALYLCASSSDRGPRKLFFGSGTQLSVL.

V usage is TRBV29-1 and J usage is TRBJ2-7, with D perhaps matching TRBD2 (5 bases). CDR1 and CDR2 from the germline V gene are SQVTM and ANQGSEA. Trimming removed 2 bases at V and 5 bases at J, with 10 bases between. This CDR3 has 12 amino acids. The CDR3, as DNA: TGCAGCGTTGAAATTGCGGGTAACGAGCAGTACTTC. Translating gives CSVEIAGNEQYF.

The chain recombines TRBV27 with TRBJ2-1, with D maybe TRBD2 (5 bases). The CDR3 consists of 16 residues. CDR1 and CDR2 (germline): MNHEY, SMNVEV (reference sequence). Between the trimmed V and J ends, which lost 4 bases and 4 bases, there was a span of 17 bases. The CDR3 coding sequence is TGTGCCAGCAGTTCTGGCCCAGACGGGAAGTACAATGAGCAGTTCTTC. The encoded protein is CASSSGPDGKYNEQFF.

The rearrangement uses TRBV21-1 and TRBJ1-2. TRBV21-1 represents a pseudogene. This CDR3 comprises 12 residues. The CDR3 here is CASTPRWSGYTF. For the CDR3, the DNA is TGTGCCAGCACCCCCCGGTGGAGTGGCTACACCTTC.

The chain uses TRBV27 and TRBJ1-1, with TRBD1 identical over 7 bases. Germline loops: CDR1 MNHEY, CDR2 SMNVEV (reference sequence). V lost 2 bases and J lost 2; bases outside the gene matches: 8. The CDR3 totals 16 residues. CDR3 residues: CASSLSATGTNTEAFF. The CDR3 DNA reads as TGTGCCAGCAGTTTAAGTGCGACAGGGACAAACACTGAAGCTTTCTTT.

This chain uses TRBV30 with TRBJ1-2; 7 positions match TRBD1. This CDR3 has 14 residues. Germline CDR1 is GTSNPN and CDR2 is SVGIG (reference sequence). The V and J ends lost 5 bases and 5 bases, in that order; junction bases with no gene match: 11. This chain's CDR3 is CAWGTARINYGYTF. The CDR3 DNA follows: TGTGCCTGGGGGACAGCACGAATTAATTATGGCTACACCTTC.

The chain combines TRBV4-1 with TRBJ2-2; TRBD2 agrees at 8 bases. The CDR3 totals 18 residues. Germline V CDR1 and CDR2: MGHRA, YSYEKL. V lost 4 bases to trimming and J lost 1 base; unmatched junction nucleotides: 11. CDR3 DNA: TGCGCCAGCAGCCGCCTCCCGGGCGGGGGGAAGAACACCGGGGAGCTGTTTTTT. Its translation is CASSRLPGGGKNTGELFF.

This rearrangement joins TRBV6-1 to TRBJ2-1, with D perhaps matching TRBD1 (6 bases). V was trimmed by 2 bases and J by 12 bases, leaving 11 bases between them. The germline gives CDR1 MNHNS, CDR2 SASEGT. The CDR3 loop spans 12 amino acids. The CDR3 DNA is TGTGCCAGCAGTGAAAAGGCCAGGGGGCAGTTCTTC. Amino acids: CASSEKARGQFF.

The CDR3 region has the DNA TGTGCCAGCAGCTTGGCAGGGACTAATGAAAAACTGTTTTTT. Protein: CASSLAGTNEKLFF. This chain joins TRBV7-9 and TRBJ1-4, with D possibly matching TRBD1 (5 bases). This CDR3 has 14 residues. Germline CDR1 is SEHNR and CDR2 is FQNEAQ (reference sequence). Trimming stripped 3 bases from V and 2 bases from J, with 7 bases between.

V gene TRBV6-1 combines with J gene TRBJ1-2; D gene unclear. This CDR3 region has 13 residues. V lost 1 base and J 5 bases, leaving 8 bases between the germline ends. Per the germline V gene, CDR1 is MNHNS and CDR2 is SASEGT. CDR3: CASSEDGLYGYTF. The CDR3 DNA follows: TGTGCCAGCAGTGAAGACGGACTATATGGCTACACCTTC.

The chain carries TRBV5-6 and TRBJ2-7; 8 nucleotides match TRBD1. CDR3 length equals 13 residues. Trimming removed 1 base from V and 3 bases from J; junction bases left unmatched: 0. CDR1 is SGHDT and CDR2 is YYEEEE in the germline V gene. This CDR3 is CASSLTGGYEQYV. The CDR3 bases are TGTGCCAGCAGCTTGACAGGGGGCTACGAGCAGTACGTC.

The CDR3 DNA reads as TGTGCCAGTAGCGACAGTTTTATGAACACTGAAGCTTTCTTT. This gives the protein CASSDSFMNTEAFF. V usage is TRBV19 and J usage is TRBJ1-1; weak D call: TRBD1 (5 bases). The CDR3 contains 14 residues. From germline, CDR1 is LNHDA and CDR2 SQIVND (reference sequence). Trimming took off 6 bases at V and 0 bases at J, with 11 bases between the two ends. Drawing the rest from reference TRBV19 and TRBJ1-1, the complete variable domain is DGGITQSPKYLFRKEGQNVTLSCEQNLNHDAMYWYRQDPGQGLRLIYYSQIVNDFQKGDIAEGYSVSREKKESFPLTVTSAQKNPTAFYLCASSDSFMNTEAFFGQGTRLTVV.

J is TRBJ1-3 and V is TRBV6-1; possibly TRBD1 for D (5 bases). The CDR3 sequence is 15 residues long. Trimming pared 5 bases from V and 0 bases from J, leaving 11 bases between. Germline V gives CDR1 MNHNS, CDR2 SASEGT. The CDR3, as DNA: TGTGCCAGCAGTAAAACAGGAATCTCTGGAAACACCATATATTTT. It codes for CASSKTGISGNTIYF.

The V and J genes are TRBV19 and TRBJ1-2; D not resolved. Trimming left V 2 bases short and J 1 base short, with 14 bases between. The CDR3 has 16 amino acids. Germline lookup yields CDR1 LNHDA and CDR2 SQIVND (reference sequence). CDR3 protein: CASSIRVGSGNYGYTF. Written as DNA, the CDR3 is TGTGCCAGTAGTATACGGGTAGGATCCGGTAACTATGGCTACACCTTC.

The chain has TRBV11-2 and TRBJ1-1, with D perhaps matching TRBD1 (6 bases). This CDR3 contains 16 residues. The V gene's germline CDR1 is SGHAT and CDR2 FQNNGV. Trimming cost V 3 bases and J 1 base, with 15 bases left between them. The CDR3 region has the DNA TGTGCCAGCAGCTTCGCCCCAGGGGCCGGGAACACTGAAGCTTTCTTT. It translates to CASSFAPGAGNTEAFF.

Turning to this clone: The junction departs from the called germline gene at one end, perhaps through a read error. The CDR3 DNA is TGTGCTAGCAGCCCTGGGAGAGGTTCCCACAATGAGCAGTTCTTC. Amino acids: CASSPGRGSHNEQFF. The chain links TRBV7-7 to TRBJ2-1, with D tentatively TRBD2 (5 bases). CDR3 length equals 15 residues. Germline loops: CDR1 SSHAT, CDR2 FNYEAQ (reference sequence).

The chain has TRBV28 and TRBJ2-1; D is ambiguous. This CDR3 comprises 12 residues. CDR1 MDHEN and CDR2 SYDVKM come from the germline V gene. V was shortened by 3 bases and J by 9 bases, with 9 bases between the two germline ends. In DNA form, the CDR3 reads TGTGCCAGCAGTTTTCCGGTCGGTGAGCAGTTCTTC. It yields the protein CASSFPVGEQFF.

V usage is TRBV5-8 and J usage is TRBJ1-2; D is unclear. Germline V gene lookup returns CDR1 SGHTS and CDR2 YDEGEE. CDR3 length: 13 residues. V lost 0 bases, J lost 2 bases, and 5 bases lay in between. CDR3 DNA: TGTGCCAGCAGCTTGGGTCAGAACTATGGCTACACCTTC. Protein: CASSLGQNYGYTF.

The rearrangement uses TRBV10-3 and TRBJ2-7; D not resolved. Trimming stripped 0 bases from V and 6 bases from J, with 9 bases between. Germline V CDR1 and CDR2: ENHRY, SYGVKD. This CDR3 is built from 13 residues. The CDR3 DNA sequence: TGTGCCATCAGTGAGTCCCTCGGTAGCGAGCAGTACTTC. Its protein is CAISESLGSEQYF.

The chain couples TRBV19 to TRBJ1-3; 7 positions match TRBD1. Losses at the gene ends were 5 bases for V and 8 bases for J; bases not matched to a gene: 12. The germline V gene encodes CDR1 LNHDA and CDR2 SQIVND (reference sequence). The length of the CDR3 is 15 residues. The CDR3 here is CASSPTTTGRDTIYF. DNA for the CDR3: TGTGCCAGTAGTCCCACGACGACAGGGCGAGACACCATATATTTT.

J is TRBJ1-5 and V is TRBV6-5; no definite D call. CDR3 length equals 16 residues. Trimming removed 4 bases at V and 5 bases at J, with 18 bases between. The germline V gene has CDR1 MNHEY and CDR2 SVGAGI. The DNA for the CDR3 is TGTGCCAGCAGTTCGGTTGGGCTGGCAGGCGATCAGCCCCAGCATTTT. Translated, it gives CASSSVGLAGDQPQHF.

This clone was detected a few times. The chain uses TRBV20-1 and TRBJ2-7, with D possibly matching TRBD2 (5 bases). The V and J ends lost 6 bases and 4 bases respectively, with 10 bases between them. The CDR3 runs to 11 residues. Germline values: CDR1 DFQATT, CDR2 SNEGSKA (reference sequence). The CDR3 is CSASRDYEQYF. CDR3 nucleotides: TGCAGTGCCAGCCGGGATTACGAGCAGTACTTC.

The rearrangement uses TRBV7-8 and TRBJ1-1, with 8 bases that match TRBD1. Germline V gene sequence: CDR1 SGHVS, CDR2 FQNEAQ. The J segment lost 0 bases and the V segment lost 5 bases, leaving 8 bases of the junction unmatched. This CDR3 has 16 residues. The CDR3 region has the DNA TGTGCCAGCAGCCAAGTTGTGGGACAGGTGAACACTGAAGCTTTCTTT. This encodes CASSQVVGQVNTEAFF. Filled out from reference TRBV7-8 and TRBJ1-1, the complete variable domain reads GAGVSQSPRYKVAKRGQDVALRCDPISGHVSLFWYQQALGQGPEFLTYFQNEAQLDKSGLPSDRFFAERPEGSVSTLKIQRTQQEDSAVYLCASSQVVGQVNTEAFFGQGTRLTVV.

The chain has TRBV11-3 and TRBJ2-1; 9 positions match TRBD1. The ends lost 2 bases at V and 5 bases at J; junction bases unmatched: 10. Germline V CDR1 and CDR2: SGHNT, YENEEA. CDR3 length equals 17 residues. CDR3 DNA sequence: TGTGCCAGCAGCTTAAGTGGACAGGGGTACGAAGACAATGAGCAGTTCTTC. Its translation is CASSLSGQGYEDNEQFF.